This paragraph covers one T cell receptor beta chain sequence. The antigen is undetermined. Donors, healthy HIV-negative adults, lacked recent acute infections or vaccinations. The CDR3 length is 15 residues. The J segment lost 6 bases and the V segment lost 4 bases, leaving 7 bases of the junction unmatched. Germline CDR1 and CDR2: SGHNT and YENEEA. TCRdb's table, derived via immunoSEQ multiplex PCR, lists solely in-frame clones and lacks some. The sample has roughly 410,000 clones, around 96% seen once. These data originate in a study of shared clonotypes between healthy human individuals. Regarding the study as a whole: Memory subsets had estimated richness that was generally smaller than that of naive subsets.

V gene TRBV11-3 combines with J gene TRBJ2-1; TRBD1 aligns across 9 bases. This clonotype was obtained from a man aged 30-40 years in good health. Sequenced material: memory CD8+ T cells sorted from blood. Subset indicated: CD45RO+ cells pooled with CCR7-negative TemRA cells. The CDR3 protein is CASSSTGQGGNEQFF. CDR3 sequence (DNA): TGTGCCAGCAGCTCAACGGGACAGGGTGGCAATGAGCAGTTCTTC.